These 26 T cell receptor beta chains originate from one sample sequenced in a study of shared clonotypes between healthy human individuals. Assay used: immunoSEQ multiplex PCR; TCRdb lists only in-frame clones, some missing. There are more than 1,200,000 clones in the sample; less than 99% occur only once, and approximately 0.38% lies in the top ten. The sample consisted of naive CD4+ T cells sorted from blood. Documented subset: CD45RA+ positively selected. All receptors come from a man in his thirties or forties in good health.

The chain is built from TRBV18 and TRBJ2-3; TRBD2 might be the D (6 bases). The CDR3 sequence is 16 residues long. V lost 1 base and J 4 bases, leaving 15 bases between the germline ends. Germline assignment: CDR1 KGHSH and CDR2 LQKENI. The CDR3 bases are TGTGCCAGCTCACCACTTGGGGTAGCGGATTCAGATACGCAGTATTTT. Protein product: CASSPLGVADSDTQYF.

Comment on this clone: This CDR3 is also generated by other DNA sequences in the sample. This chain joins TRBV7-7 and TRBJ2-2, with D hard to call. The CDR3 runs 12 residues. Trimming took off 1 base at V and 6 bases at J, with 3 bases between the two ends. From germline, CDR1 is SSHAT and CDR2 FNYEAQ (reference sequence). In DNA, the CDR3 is TGTGCCAGCAGCTTAGGGCCCGGGGAGCTGTTTTTT. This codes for CASSLGPGELFF.

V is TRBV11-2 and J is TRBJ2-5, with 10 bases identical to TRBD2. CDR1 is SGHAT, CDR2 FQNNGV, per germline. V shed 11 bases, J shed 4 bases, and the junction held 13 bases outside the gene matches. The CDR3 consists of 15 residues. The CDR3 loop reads CACRRAGGDGETQYF. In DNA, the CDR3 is TGTGCCTGCCGCCGAGCGGGAGGGGATGGAGAGACCCAGTACTTC.

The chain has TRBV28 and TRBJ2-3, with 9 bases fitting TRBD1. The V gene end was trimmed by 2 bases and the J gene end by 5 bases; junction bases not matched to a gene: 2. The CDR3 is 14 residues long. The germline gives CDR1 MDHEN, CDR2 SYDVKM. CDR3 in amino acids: CASSLGTGRDTQYF. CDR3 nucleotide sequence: TGTGCCAGCAGTTTAGGGACAGGGAGAGATACGCAGTATTTT.

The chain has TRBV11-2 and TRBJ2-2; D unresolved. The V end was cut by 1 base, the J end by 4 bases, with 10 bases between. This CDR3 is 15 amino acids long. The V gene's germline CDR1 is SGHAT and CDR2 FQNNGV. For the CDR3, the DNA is TGTGCCAGCAGCTTAGTTGCTTACGGCACCGGGGAGCTGTTTTTT. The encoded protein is CASSLVAYGTGELFF.

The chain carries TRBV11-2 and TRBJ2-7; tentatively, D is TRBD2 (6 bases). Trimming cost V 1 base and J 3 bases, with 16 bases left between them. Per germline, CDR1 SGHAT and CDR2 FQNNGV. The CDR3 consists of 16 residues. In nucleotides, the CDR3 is TGTGCCAGCAGCTTAGGCGAGACTAGGGCGGACTACGAGCAGTACTTC. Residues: CASSLGETRADYEQYF.

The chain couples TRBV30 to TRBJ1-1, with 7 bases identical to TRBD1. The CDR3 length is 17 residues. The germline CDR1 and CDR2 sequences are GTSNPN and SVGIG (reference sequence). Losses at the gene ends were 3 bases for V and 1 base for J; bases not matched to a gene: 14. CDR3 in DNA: TGTGCCTGGAGCCAGGGACAGATGGGGACAAAGAACACTGAAGCTTTCTTT. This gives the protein CAWSQGQMGTKNTEAFF.

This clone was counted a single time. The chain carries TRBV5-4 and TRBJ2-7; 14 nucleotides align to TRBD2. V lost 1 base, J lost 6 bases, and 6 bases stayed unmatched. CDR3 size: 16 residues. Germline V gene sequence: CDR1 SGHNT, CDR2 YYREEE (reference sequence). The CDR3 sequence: CASSLPGLAGVGEQYF. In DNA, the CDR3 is TGTGCCAGCAGCTTGCCGGGACTAGCGGGAGTAGGCGAGCAGTACTTC. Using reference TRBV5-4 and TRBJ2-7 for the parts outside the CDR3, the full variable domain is ETGVTQSPTHLIKTRGQQVTLRCSSQSGHNTVSWYQQALGQGPQFIFQYYREEENGRGNFPPRFSGLQFPNYSSELNVNALELDDSALYLCASSLPGLAGVGEQYFGPGTRLTVT.

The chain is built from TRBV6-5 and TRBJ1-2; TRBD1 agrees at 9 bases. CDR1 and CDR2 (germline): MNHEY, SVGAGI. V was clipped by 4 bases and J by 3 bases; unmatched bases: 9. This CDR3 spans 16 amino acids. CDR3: CASSSGGTGLDYGYTF. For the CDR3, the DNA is TGTGCCAGCAGTTCGGGGGGGACAGGGTTAGACTATGGCTACACCTTC.

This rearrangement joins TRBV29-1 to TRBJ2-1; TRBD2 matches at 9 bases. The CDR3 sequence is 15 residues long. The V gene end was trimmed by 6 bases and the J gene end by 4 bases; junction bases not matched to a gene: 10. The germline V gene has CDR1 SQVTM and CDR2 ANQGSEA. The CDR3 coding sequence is TGCAGCGTCCATGGGGCGGCGGGAGGGTACAATGAGCAGTTCTTC. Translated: CSVHGAAGGYNEQFF.

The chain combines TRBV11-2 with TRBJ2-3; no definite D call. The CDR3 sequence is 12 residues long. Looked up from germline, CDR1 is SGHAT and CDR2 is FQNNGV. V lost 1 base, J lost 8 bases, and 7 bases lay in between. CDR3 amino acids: CASSLGTFTQYF. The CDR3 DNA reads TGTGCCAGCAGCTTAGGAACGTTTACGCAGTATTTT.

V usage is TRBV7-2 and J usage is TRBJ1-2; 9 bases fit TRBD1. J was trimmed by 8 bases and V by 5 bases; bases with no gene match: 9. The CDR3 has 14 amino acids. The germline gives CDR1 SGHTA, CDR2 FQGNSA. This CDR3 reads CASSRSGTGQGYTF. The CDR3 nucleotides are TGTGCCAGCAGCAGATCCGGGACAGGGCAGGGCTACACCTTC.

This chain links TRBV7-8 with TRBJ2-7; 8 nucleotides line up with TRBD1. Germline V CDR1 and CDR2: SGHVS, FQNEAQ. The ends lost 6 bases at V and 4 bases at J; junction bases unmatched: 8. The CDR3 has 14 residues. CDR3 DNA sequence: TGTGCCAGCAGAGAACCGGGACAGGCTTACGAGCAGTACTTC. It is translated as CASREPGQAYEQYF.

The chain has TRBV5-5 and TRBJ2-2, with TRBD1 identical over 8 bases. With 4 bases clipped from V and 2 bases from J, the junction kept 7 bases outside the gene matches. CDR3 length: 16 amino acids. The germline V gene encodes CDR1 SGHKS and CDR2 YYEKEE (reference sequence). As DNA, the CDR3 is TGTGCCAGCAGCGAACGACAGGGGCGAAACACCGGGGAGCTGTTTTTT. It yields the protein CASSERQGRNTGELFF.

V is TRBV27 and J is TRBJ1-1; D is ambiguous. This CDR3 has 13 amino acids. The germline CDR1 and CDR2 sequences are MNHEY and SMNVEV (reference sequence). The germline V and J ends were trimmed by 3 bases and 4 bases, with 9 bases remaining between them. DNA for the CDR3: TGTGCCAGCAGTTTGTTCTTGAGCACTGAAGCTTTCTTT. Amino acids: CASSLFLSTEAFF.

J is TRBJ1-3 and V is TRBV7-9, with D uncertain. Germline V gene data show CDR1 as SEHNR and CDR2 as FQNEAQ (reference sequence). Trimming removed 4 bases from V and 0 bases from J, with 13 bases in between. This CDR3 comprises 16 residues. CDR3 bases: TGTGCCAGCAGCTCGTCTCTAGCCAACTCTGGAAACACCATATATTTT. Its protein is CASSSSLANSGNTIYF.

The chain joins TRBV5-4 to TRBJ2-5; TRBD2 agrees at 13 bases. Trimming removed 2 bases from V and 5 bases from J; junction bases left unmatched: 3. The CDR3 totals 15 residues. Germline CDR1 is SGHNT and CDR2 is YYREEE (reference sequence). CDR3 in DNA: TGTGCCAGCAGCTTAGGACTAGCGGGAGTTGAGACCCAGTACTTC. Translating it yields CASSLGLAGVETQYF.

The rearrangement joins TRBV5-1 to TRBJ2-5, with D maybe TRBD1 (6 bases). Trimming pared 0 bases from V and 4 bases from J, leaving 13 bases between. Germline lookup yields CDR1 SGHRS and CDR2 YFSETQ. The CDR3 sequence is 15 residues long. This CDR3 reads CASSLVSGAGETQYF. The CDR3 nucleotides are TGCGCCAGCAGCTTGGTGTCAGGGGCGGGAGAGACCCAGTACTTC.

As DNA, the CDR3 is TGTGCCAGCAGCCACGGACTAGCGAGGAACACCGGGGAGCTGTTTTTT. Its translation: CASSHGLARNTGELFF. The chain links TRBV5-5 to TRBJ2-2; 9 bases align to TRBD2. Germline CDR1 reads SGHKS; CDR2 reads YYEKEE (reference sequence). With 4 bases clipped from V and 1 base from J, the junction kept 5 bases outside the gene matches. The CDR3 has 16 residues.

The CDR3 sequence: CATSRLGNSNQPQHF. In nucleotides, the CDR3 is TGTGCCACCAGCAGACTGGGAAATAGCAATCAGCCCCAGCATTTT. The rearrangement links TRBV15 to TRBJ1-5; D is undetermined. This CDR3 comprises 15 residues. CDR1 is LNHNV and CDR2 is YYDKDF in the germline V gene (reference sequence). Trimming shortened V by 2 bases and J by 0 bases, and 8 bases separated the two germline ends.

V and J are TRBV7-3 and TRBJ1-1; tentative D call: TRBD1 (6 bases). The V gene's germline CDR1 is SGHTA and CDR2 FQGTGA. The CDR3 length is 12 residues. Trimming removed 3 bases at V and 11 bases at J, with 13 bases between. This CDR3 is CASSFPDSVAFF. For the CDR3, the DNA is TGTGCCAGCAGCTTTCCGGACAGTGTGGCTTTCTTT.

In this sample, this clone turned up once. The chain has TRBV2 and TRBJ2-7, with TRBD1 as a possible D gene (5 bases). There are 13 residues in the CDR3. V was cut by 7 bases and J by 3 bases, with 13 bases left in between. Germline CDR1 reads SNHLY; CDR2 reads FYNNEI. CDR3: CASMYRSNYEQYF. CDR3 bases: TGTGCCAGCATGTACAGGAGCAACTACGAGCAGTACTTC.

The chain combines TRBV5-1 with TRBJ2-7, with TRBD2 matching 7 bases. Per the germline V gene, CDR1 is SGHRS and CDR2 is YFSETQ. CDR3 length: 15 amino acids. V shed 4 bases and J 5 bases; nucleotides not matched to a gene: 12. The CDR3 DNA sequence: TGCGCCAGCAGCCCCAGGGCGGGAGCCAACGACGAGCAGTACTTC. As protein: CASSPRAGANDEQYF.

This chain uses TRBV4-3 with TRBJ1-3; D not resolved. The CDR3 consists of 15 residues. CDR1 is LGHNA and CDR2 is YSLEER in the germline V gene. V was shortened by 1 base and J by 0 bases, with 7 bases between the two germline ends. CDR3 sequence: CASSQGRSSGNTIYF. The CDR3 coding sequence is TGCGCCAGCAGCCAAGGGCGGAGCTCTGGAAACACCATATATTTT.

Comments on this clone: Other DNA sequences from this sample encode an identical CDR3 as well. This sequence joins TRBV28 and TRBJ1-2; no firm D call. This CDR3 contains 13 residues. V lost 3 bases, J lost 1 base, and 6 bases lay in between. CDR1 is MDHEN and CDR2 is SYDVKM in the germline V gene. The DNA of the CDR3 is TGTGCCAGCAGTTTTCTGGGTAACTATGGCTACACCTTC. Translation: CASSFLGNYGYTF.

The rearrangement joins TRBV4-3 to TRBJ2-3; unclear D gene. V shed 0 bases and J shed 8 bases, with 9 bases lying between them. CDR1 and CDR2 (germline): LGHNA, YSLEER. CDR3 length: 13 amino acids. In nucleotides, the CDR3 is TGCGCCAGCAGCCAAGATATAAGAGGTACGCAGTATTTT. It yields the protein CASSQDIRGTQYF.